A selection of T cell receptor beta chains follows, all from one sample in a study of cytomegalovirus exposure and HLA in healthy donors. The repertoire was sequenced with immunoSEQ multiplex PCR; TCRdb's copy has only in-frame clones and lacks some. The data hold 120,000 to 150,000 clones, with roughly three fifths observed a single time. Source material: PBMCs. The receptor source for this set is a male donor in good health and CMV-seronegative. Both conserved end residues are part of each CDR3. D genes are given only for firm matches. Rows may omit the clone size; those that give it use once, few, many or a size class.

j_call: TRBJ1-4
d_call: NA
clone_size: NA
v_call: TRBV7-9
cdr3_length: 17
cdr3_aa: CASSLGTWDPEGEKLFF
cdr3_nt: TGTGCCAGCAGCTTGGGGACATGGGACCCGGAAGGGGAAAAACTGTTTTTT

j_call: TRBJ2-2
d_call: TRBD2
clone_size: NA
v_call: TRBV7-3
cdr3_length: 15
cdr3_aa: CASSSSGPNTGELFF
cdr3_nt: TGTGCCAGCAGCTCTAGCGGGCCGAACACCGGGGAGCTGTTTTTT

j_call: TRBJ2-7
d_call: NA
clone_size: NA
v_call: TRBV4-2
cdr3_length: 15
cdr3_aa: CASSQGWTGVYEQYF
cdr3_nt: TGTGCCAGCAGCCAAGGGTGGACGGGGGTCTACGAGCAGTACTTC

j_call: TRBJ1-5
d_call: NA
clone_size: NA
v_call: TRBV7-2
cdr3_length: 15
cdr3_aa: CASRVAGGLGQPQHF
cdr3_nt: TGTGCCAGCAGGGTGGCGGGGGGGCTGGGTCAGCCCCAGCATTTT

j_call: TRBJ1-2
d_call: TRBD1
clone_size: once
v_call: TRBV29-1
cdr3_length: 16
cdr3_aa: CSVEGSGTGGVYGYTF
cdr3_nt: TGCAGCGTTGAAGGATCCGGGACAGGGGGCGTCTATGGCTACACCTTT

j_call: TRBJ2-5
d_call: TRBD2
clone_size: NA
v_call: TRBV27
cdr3_length: 15
cdr3_aa: CASNGLAGGQETQYF
cdr3_nt: TGTGCCAGCAATGGCCTAGCGGGGGGGCAAGAGACCCAGTACTTC

j_call: TRBJ1-2
d_call: NA
clone_size: NA
v_call: TRBV27
cdr3_length: 13
cdr3_aa: CASSGGFNYGYTF
cdr3_nt: TGTGCCAGCAGTGGAGGGTTTAACTATGGCTACACCTTC

j_call: TRBJ2-7
d_call: NA
clone_size: NA
v_call: TRBV11-2
cdr3_length: 12
cdr3_aa: CASQTGGVEQYF
cdr3_nt: TGTGCCAGCCAGACTGGGGGCGTCGAGCAGTACTTC

j_call: TRBJ1-1
d_call: TRBD1
clone_size: NA
v_call: TRBV27
cdr3_length: 15
cdr3_aa: CASSFGPGGSTEAFF
cdr3_nt: TGTGCCAGCAGTTTTGGTCCAGGGGGCTCTACTGAAGCTTTCTTT

j_call: TRBJ2-7
d_call: TRBD2
clone_size: NA
v_call: TRBV14
cdr3_length: 14
cdr3_aa: CASSLAGGSYEQYF
cdr3_nt: TGTGCCAGCAGCTTAGCGGGGGGATCCTACGAGCAGTACTTC

j_call: TRBJ1-2
d_call: NA
clone_size: once
v_call: TRBV5-4
cdr3_length: 14
cdr3_aa: CASRKQGGNYGYTF
cdr3_nt: TGTGCCAGCAGGAAACAAGGGGGTAACTATGGCTACACCTTC

j_call: TRBJ2-5
d_call: TRBD2
clone_size: NA
v_call: TRBV13
cdr3_length: 15
cdr3_aa: CASSYPGTSYATQYF
cdr3_nt: TGTGCCAGCAGCTACCCTGGGACTAGTTATGCGACCCAGTACTTC

j_call: TRBJ1-4
d_call: NA
clone_size: NA
v_call: TRBV9
cdr3_length: 16
cdr3_aa: CASSPRLGQLNEKLFF
cdr3_nt: TGTGCCAGCAGCCCCCGACTTGGACAGCTTAATGAAAAACTGTTTTTT

j_call: TRBJ2-1
d_call: NA
clone_size: NA
v_call: TRBV7-2
cdr3_length: 14
cdr3_aa: CASNRGSSYNEQFF
cdr3_nt: TGTGCCAGCAACCGGGGGAGCTCCTACAATGAGCAGTTCTTC

j_call: TRBJ1-1
d_call: NA
clone_size: NA
v_call: TRBV7-2
cdr3_length: 13
cdr3_aa: CASSLGWSTEAFF
cdr3_nt: TGTGCCAGCAGCTTAGGGTGGAGCACTGAAGCTTTCTTT

j_call: TRBJ2-2
d_call: NA
clone_size: NA
v_call: TRBV6-5
cdr3_length: 15
cdr3_aa: CASSYNLGVTGELFF
cdr3_nt: TGTGCCAGCAGTTATAACCTAGGGGTTACCGGGGAGCTGTTTTTT

j_call: TRBJ2-7
d_call: TRBD1
clone_size: NA
v_call: TRBV7-3
cdr3_length: 15
cdr3_aa: CASSPTGTAFHEQYF
cdr3_nt: TGTGCCAGCAGCCCGACCGGGACAGCATTCCACGAGCAGTACTTC

j_call: TRBJ1-6
d_call: NA
clone_size: NA
v_call: TRBV19
cdr3_length: 15
cdr3_aa: CASSFLDTRRGPLHF
cdr3_nt: TGTGCCAGTAGTTTCTTGGACACCCGGAGGGGACCCCTCCACTTT

j_call: TRBJ2-7
d_call: TRBD2
clone_size: NA
v_call: TRBV10-3
cdr3_length: 15
cdr3_aa: CAISDSSGVSHEQYF
cdr3_nt: TGTGCCATCAGTGACTCTAGCGGGGTTTCCCACGAGCAGTACTTC

j_call: TRBJ1-4
d_call: TRBD1
clone_size: NA
v_call: TRBV25-1
cdr3_length: 15
cdr3_aa: CASSDVVGGRGKLFF
cdr3_nt: TGTGCCAGCAGTGATGTTGTAGGGGGCAGGGGAAAACTGTTTTTT

j_call: TRBJ2-3
d_call: NA
clone_size: NA
v_call: TRBV5-4
cdr3_length: 16
cdr3_aa: CASSLGGHPSTDTQYF
cdr3_nt: TGTGCCAGCAGCTTAGGTGGGCACCCGAGCACAGATACGCAGTATTTT

j_call: TRBJ1-2
d_call: TRBD1
clone_size: NA
v_call: TRBV2
cdr3_length: 15
cdr3_aa: CASSDYPGQYYGYTF
cdr3_nt: TGTGCCAGCAGTGATTATCCGGGACAGTACTATGGCTACACCTTC

j_call: TRBJ1-1
d_call: NA
clone_size: few
v_call: TRBV9
cdr3_length: 16
cdr3_aa: CASSPPLARGSTEAFF
cdr3_nt: TGTGCCAGCAGCCCTCCCCTCGCGCGGGGGTCGACTGAAGCTTTCTTT

j_call: TRBJ2-7
d_call: TRBD1
clone_size: NA
v_call: TRBV28
cdr3_length: 12
cdr3_aa: CASCRDRYEQYF
cdr3_nt: TGTGCCAGCTGCCGGGACAGATACGAGCAGTACTTC

j_call: TRBJ2-7
d_call: TRBD1
clone_size: NA
v_call: TRBV7-9
cdr3_length: 14
cdr3_aa: CSSSWTGAPYEQYF
cdr3_nt: TGTTCCAGCAGCTGGACAGGGGCGCCCTACGAGCAGTACTTC

j_call: TRBJ1-1
d_call: NA
clone_size: NA
v_call: TRBV7-9
cdr3_length: 13
cdr3_aa: CASSPLAREEAFF
cdr3_nt: TGTGCCAGCAGCCCCCTCGCGAGGGAGGAAGCTTTCTTT

j_call: TRBJ1-1
d_call: NA
clone_size: NA
v_call: TRBV6-1
cdr3_length: 15
cdr3_aa: CASSEIDSLNTEAFF
cdr3_nt: TGTGCCAGCAGTGAAATAGACAGCCTGAACACTGAAGCTTTCTTT

j_call: TRBJ2-3
d_call: TRBD2
clone_size: few
v_call: TRBV5-1
cdr3_length: 16
cdr3_aa: CASSPAGGRSTDTQYF
cdr3_nt: TGCGCCAGCAGCCCCGCGGGGGGCCGAAGCACAGATACGCAGTATTTT

j_call: TRBJ2-5
d_call: NA
clone_size: once
v_call: TRBV27
cdr3_length: 14
cdr3_aa: CASSKRDTKETQYF
cdr3_nt: TGTGCCAGCAGTAAAAGGGACACTAAAGAGACCCAGTACTTC

j_call: TRBJ1-2
d_call: NA
clone_size: few
v_call: TRBV6-5
cdr3_length: 14
cdr3_aa: CASSLTGGLYGYTF
cdr3_nt: TGTGCCAGCAGTCTGACGGGGGGGCTCTATGGCTACACCTTC

j_call: TRBJ2-7
d_call: NA
clone_size: NA
v_call: TRBV4-2
cdr3_length: 14
cdr3_aa: CASSQDEEYYEQYF
cdr3_nt: TGTGCCAGCAGCCAAGATGAGGAGTACTACGAGCAGTACTTC

j_call: TRBJ2-7
d_call: TRBD1
clone_size: few
v_call: TRBV9
cdr3_length: 15
cdr3_aa: CASSGTGTGVYEQYF
cdr3_nt: TGTGCCAGCAGCGGAACCGGGACAGGGGTCTACGAGCAGTACTTC

j_call: TRBJ2-3
d_call: NA
clone_size: few
v_call: TRBV5-1
cdr3_length: 13
cdr3_aa: CASSPERADTQYF
cdr3_nt: TGCGCCAGCAGCCCTGAACGGGCAGATACGCAGTATTTT

j_call: TRBJ1-1
d_call: NA
clone_size: NA
v_call: TRBV28
cdr3_length: 18
cdr3_aa: CASSLISLSGPVSTEAFF
cdr3_nt: TGTGCCAGCAGTTTAATTTCGCTTTCAGGGCCGGTTAGCACTGAAGCTTTCTTT

j_call: TRBJ2-7
d_call: NA
clone_size: NA
v_call: TRBV6-5
cdr3_length: 14
cdr3_aa: CASSYSGQGYEQYF
cdr3_nt: TGTGCCAGCAGTTACTCTGGGCAGGGCTACGAGCAGTACTTC

j_call: TRBJ1-6
d_call: NA
clone_size: few
v_call: TRBV5-1
cdr3_length: 14
cdr3_aa: CASSQGVEGSPLHF
cdr3_nt: TGCGCCAGCAGTCAAGGAGTGGAAGGATCACCCCTCCACTTT

j_call: TRBJ2-5
d_call: TRBD1
clone_size: few
v_call: TRBV27
cdr3_length: 14
cdr3_aa: CASSFLTGAETQYF
cdr3_nt: TGTGCCAGCAGTTTTTTGACAGGGGCAGAGACCCAGTACTTC

j_call: TRBJ2-3
d_call: TRBD2
clone_size: NA
v_call: TRBV9
cdr3_length: 18
cdr3_aa: CASSGGTSGGAGTDTQYF
cdr3_nt: TGTGCCAGCAGCGGCGGGACTAGCGGGGGGGCGGGCACAGATACGCAGTATTTT

j_call: TRBJ2-1
d_call: TRBD2
clone_size: few
v_call: TRBV6-5
cdr3_length: 14
cdr3_aa: CASSGGATYNEQFF
cdr3_nt: TGTGCCAGCAGCGGGGGGGCGACTTACAATGAGCAGTTCTTC

j_call: TRBJ2-1
d_call: NA
clone_size: NA
v_call: TRBV5-1
cdr3_length: 11
cdr3_aa: CASSFSNEQFF
cdr3_nt: TGCGCCAGCAGCTTTAGCAATGAGCAGTTCTTC

j_call: TRBJ2-7
d_call: NA
clone_size: NA
v_call: TRBV5-1
cdr3_length: 13
cdr3_aa: CASNLWQGGEQYF
cdr3_nt: TGCGCCAGCAACCTCTGGCAGGGGGGTGAGCAGTACTTC

j_call: TRBJ2-5
d_call: NA
clone_size: NA
v_call: TRBV7-6
cdr3_length: 15
cdr3_aa: CASSLGVGDAETQYF
cdr3_nt: TGTGCCAGCAGCTTAGGTGTTGGTGATGCGGAGACCCAGTACTTC

j_call: TRBJ1-1
d_call: NA
clone_size: NA
v_call: TRBV18
cdr3_length: 15
cdr3_aa: CASSPPPGQTTEAFF
cdr3_nt: TGTGCCAGCTCACCACCCCCAGGTCAGACCACTGAAGCTTTCTTT

j_call: TRBJ2-7
d_call: TRBD2
clone_size: NA
v_call: TRBV7-2
cdr3_length: 15
cdr3_aa: CASSPTGLADLEQYF
cdr3_nt: TGTGCCAGCAGCCCTACGGGACTAGCGGATCTCGAGCAGTACTTC

j_call: TRBJ2-1
d_call: NA
clone_size: NA
v_call: TRBV7-2
cdr3_length: 13
cdr3_aa: CASSPLPYNEQFF
cdr3_nt: TGTGCCAGCAGTCCACTGCCCTACAATGAGCAGTTCTTC

j_call: TRBJ1-3
d_call: TRBD1
clone_size: NA
v_call: TRBV12-5
cdr3_length: 16
cdr3_aa: CASGFDRESGGNTIYF
cdr3_nt: TGTGCTAGTGGTTTTGACAGGGAATCGGGTGGAAACACCATATATTTT

j_call: TRBJ1-2
d_call: NA
clone_size: NA
v_call: TRBV2
cdr3_length: 13
cdr3_aa: CASSVGARYGYTF
cdr3_nt: TGTGCCAGCAGTGTGGGGGCCCGTTATGGCTACACCTTC

j_call: TRBJ1-6
d_call: NA
clone_size: NA
v_call: TRBV5-6
cdr3_length: 15
cdr3_aa: CASSWGTGTGSPLHF
cdr3_nt: TGTGCCAGCAGCTGGGGTACAGGGACCGGTTCACCCCTCCACTTT

j_call: TRBJ2-7
d_call: NA
clone_size: NA
v_call: TRBV2
cdr3_length: 15
cdr3_aa: CASSEVSQGLYEQYF
cdr3_nt: TGTGCCAGCAGTGAAGTGAGTCAGGGACTCTACGAGCAGTACTTC

j_call: TRBJ1-1
d_call: NA
clone_size: NA
v_call: TRBV6-4
cdr3_length: 15
cdr3_aa: CASSDSAGPNTEAFF
cdr3_nt: TGTGCCAGCAGTGACTCGGCAGGGCCGAACACTGAAGCTTTCTTT

j_call: TRBJ2-1
d_call: TRBD1
clone_size: once
v_call: TRBV2
cdr3_length: 15
cdr3_aa: CASSGGQGVIYEQFF
cdr3_nt: TGTGCCAGCAGTGGGGGCCAGGGGGTTATCTATGAGCAGTTCTTC

j_call: TRBJ2-5
d_call: NA
clone_size: NA
v_call: TRBV5-4
cdr3_length: 14
cdr3_aa: CASSLVGQQETQYF
cdr3_nt: TGTGCCAGCAGCTTGGTCGGACAGCAAGAGACCCAGTACTTC

j_call: TRBJ2-7
d_call: NA
clone_size: NA
v_call: TRBV18
cdr3_length: 17
cdr3_aa: CASSPQVPAGETYEQYF
cdr3_nt: TGTGCCAGCTCACCACAAGTTCCCGCCGGGGAAACCTACGAGCAGTACTTC

j_call: TRBJ1-5
d_call: NA
clone_size: NA
v_call: TRBV7-8
cdr3_length: 15
cdr3_aa: CASSLAVGSDQPQHF
cdr3_nt: TGTGCCAGCAGCTTAGCAGTGGGGAGTGATCAGCCCCAGCATTTT

j_call: TRBJ2-7
d_call: NA
clone_size: once
v_call: TRBV28
cdr3_length: 14
cdr3_aa: CASSLPLGAYEQYF
cdr3_nt: TGTGCCAGCAGTTTACCGCTAGGGGCCTACGAGCAGTACTTC

j_call: TRBJ2-7
d_call: NA
clone_size: few
v_call: TRBV5-6
cdr3_length: 14
cdr3_aa: CASRRSGSGYEQYF
cdr3_nt: TGTGCCAGCAGGAGGAGCGGCTCAGGCTACGAGCAGTACTTC